These T cell receptor beta chains were read from a single sample in a study of T-cell reconstitution after alpha-beta-depleted transplantation in children. TCRdb re-analysed the PCR reads in MiXCR, keeping a single row per CDR3 protein. The repertoire includes 200,000 or so distinct CDR3 sequences, 6.6% of them detected once, and about 5.9% sits in the top ten. The specimen comprised PBMCs, sampled before TCRalphabeta/CD19-depleted stem cell transplant. The receptor set was obtained from a boy aged 2-9 years with acute lymphoblastic leukemia, due to receive a stem cell transplant. CDR3s include the opening cysteine and the closing phenylalanine or tryptophan. Each record gives: CDR3 length, clone size, V gene, CDR3 protein. Size is omitted from some rows. Given values are once, few, many or a class for expanded clones.

len: 18; abundance: many; v_gene: TRBV7-2; CDR3aa: CASSLARNSGGNSYEQYF
len: 15; abundance: -; v_gene: TRBV2; CDR3aa: CASRESRGDPYGYTF
len: 18; abundance: -; v_gene: TRBV20-1; CDR3aa: CSARDEAEQGALDYGYTF
len: 17; abundance: many; v_gene: TRBV15; CDR3aa: CATSRDFDGPNTGELFF
len: 12; abundance: few; v_gene: TRBV2; CDR3aa: CASSSGAHEQFF
len: 15; abundance: -; v_gene: TRBV4-3; CDR3aa: CASSQDWPGFSPLHF
len: 17; abundance: -; v_gene: TRBV6-2/TRBV6-3; CDR3aa: CASSHATGTPYQETQYF
len: 14; abundance: many; v_gene: TRBV29-1; CDR3aa: CSVEEPGQGGEQYF
len: 13; abundance: many; v_gene: TRBV5-6; CDR3aa: CASSAGGGIEAFF
len: 13; abundance: many; v_gene: TRBV29-1; CDR3aa: CSVVRGDGSEQFF
len: 13; abundance: -; v_gene: TRBV7-8; CDR3aa: CASSSRQGGLKFF
len: 15; abundance: many; v_gene: TRBV5-6; CDR3aa: CASSLVQGVRDTQYF
len: 15; abundance: -; v_gene: TRBV7-9; CDR3aa: CASSLVTGVIDTQYF
len: 14; abundance: many; v_gene: TRBV20-1; CDR3aa: CSARVPPGNYGYTF
len: 17; abundance: many; v_gene: TRBV4-2; CDR3aa: CASSQVGQAFYTGELFF
len: 13; abundance: many; v_gene: TRBV20-1; CDR3aa: CSAVGGNNSPLHF
len: 15; abundance: -; v_gene: TRBV10-3; CDR3aa: CAISESAAGYYEQYF
len: 14; abundance: many; v_gene: TRBV28; CDR3aa: CASSFGDTFGEQYF
len: 12; abundance: many; v_gene: TRBV5-5; CDR3aa: CASSFWAGAQYF
len: 15; abundance: -; v_gene: TRBV7-6; CDR3aa: CASSFKRGGGYEQSF
len: 18; abundance: -; v_gene: TRBV20-1; CDR3aa: CSAVERGPGGRITDTQYF
len: 15; abundance: many; v_gene: TRBV12-3/TRBV12-4; CDR3aa: CASSWGTGGDTEAFF
len: 18; abundance: few; v_gene: TRBV28; CDR3aa: CASSWETGGGLSTDTQYF
len: 15; abundance: few; v_gene: TRBV20-1; CDR3aa: CSALAGGPSYNEQFF
len: 15; abundance: -; v_gene: TRBV11-2; CDR3aa: CASSYGGRARDEQFF
len: 14; abundance: many; v_gene: TRBV9; CDR3aa: CALWGEGSPYEQYF
len: 13; abundance: many; v_gene: TRBV12-3/TRBV12-4; CDR3aa: CASSTQSQETQYF
len: 14; abundance: -; v_gene: TRBV3-1; CDR3aa: CASSQRDSLYEQYF
len: 11; abundance: many; v_gene: TRBV10-3; CDR3aa: CAISGREEAFF
len: 14; abundance: -; v_gene: TRBV5-6; CDR3aa: CASSLVSASYEQYF
len: 17; abundance: many; v_gene: TRBV7-2; CDR3aa: CASSLRTGPYENTEAFF
len: 15; abundance: many; v_gene: TRBV9; CDR3aa: CASSVEQGAGNEQYF
len: 11; abundance: many; v_gene: TRBV28; CDR3aa: CASTNAYEQYF
len: 14; abundance: -; v_gene: TRBV29-1; CDR3aa: CSVERTGLGNEQFF
len: 14; abundance: many; v_gene: TRBV10-3; CDR3aa: CATALTQGEETQYF
len: 13; abundance: few; v_gene: TRBV20-1; CDR3aa: CSAKDRVAGELFF
len: 15; abundance: few; v_gene: TRBV11-3; CDR3aa: CASSPASTTNYGYTF
len: 18; abundance: -; v_gene: TRBV9; CDR3aa: CASSVRPSGESGANVVTF
len: 12; abundance: many; v_gene: TRBV5-1; CDR3aa: CASSGTGVEAFF
len: 15; abundance: -; v_gene: TRBV20-1; CDR3aa: CSARRDQRGFKPQHF
len: 13; abundance: many; v_gene: TRBV7-8; CDR3aa: CASSVSGANVLTF
len: 14; abundance: many; v_gene: TRBV6-1; CDR3aa: CASTRGLQSYEQYF
len: 13; abundance: -; v_gene: TRBV5-1; CDR3aa: CASSEGAGETQYF
len: 12; abundance: many; v_gene: TRBV5-6; CDR3aa: CASSFGTNEQYF
len: 13; abundance: many; v_gene: TRBV12-3/TRBV12-4; CDR3aa: CASSLIGYNEQFF
len: 13; abundance: -; v_gene: TRBV29-1; CDR3aa: CSADTQKHYGYTF